The 10 T cell receptor beta chains presented below share a single source sample, sequenced in a study of blood T cell repertoires in COVID-19. Data came from immunoSEQ multiplex PCR; TCRdb stores just in-frame clones and leaves some out. The table lists over 300,000 clones, around 83% of them singletons. Input material: peripheral blood. The receptors here all came from a woman in her 50s with acute or convalescent COVID-19.

This chain links TRBV10-1 with TRBJ2-1; TRBD2 agrees at 15 bases. Unmatched junction bases numbered 4, after V lost 3 bases and J lost 10 bases. This CDR3 comprises 15 residues. The germline gives CDR1 WNHNN, CDR2 SYGVQD (reference sequence). The DNA for the CDR3 is TGCGCCAGCAGTGACGGGACTAGCGGGGGGTTCGAGCAGTTCTTC. Translated, it gives CASSDGTSGGFEQFF.

The chain is built from TRBV15 and TRBJ1-2; D gene ambiguous. Per germline, CDR1 LNHNV and CDR2 YYDKDF (reference sequence). Trimming removed 0 bases at V and 6 bases at J, with 8 bases between. The CDR3 consists of 13 residues. The CDR3 sequence is CATSRDRGHGYTF. DNA of the CDR3: TGTGCCACCAGCAGAGATAGAGGGCATGGCTACACCTTC. Complete variable domain (other parts from reference TRBV15 and TRBJ1-2): DAMVIQNPRYQVTQFGKPVTLSCSQTLNHNVMYWYQQKSSQAPKLLFHYYDKDFNNEADTPDNFQSRRPNTSFCFLDIRSPGLGDTAMYLCATSRDRGHGYTFGSGTRLTVV.

V usage is TRBV9 and J usage is TRBJ1-5; D is perhaps TRBD1 (5 bases). V lost 5 bases and J lost 0, with 12 bases in between. Per germline, CDR1 SGDLS and CDR2 YYNGEE. The CDR3 runs to 15 residues. CDR3 in amino acids: CASSKRGHSNQPQHF. CDR3 sequence (DNA): TGTGCCAGCAGTAAAAGGGGTCATAGCAATCAGCCCCAGCATTTT. The variable domain in full, completed from reference TRBV9 and TRBJ1-5, reads DSGVTQTPKHLITATGQRVTLRCSPRSGDLSVYWYQQSLDQGLQFLIQYYNGEERAKGNILERFSAQQFPDLHSELNLSSLELGDSALYFCASSKRGHSNQPQHFGDGTRLSIL.

The rearrangement uses TRBV7-9 and TRBJ1-2, with 9 bases matching TRBD1. CDR3 length: 18 residues. The V gene's germline CDR1 is SEHNR and CDR2 FQNEAQ (reference sequence). V shed 4 bases and J 3 bases; nucleotides not matched to a gene: 15. The CDR3 protein is CASSSRFGQGRGDYGYTF. The CDR3 nucleotides read TGTGCCAGCAGCTCCCGATTCGGACAGGGGAGAGGGGACTATGGCTACACCTTC.

This clone was counted between two and nine times. The gene calls are TRBV4-3 and TRBJ1-1, with 7 bases that match TRBD1. Germline CDR1 LGHNA, CDR2 YSLEER. The CDR3 is 15 residues long. With V trimmed by 2 bases and J by 6 bases, 9 bases remained unmatched. CDR3 in amino acids: CASSQKRGHVSEAFF. DNA for the CDR3: TGCGCCAGCAGCCAAAAGAGGGGGCATGTCTCTGAAGCTTTCTTT.

This clone showed up just once. The rearrangement uses TRBV29-1 and TRBJ2-5, with 10 bases matching TRBD1. The CDR3 has 17 residues. The germline V gene encodes CDR1 SQVTM and CDR2 ANQGSEA. V lost 5 bases and J lost 4; bases outside the gene matches: 16. The CDR3 here is CSVPRRGTGDVGETQYF. The CDR3 nucleotides read TGCAGCGTTCCCAGGAGGGGGACAGGGGATGTGGGAGAGACCCAGTACTTC.

The gene calls are TRBV6-2 or TRBV6-3 and TRBJ2-1; D gene uncertain. Per germline, CDR1 MNHEY and CDR2 SVGEGT. V lost 5 bases, J lost 8 bases, and 13 bases lay in between. This CDR3 has 13 amino acids. CDR3 sequence reads: CASSRSPKDEQFF. The DNA for the CDR3 is TGTGCCAGCAGTCGCTCCCCTAAAGATGAGCAGTTCTTC.

This chain joins TRBV27 and TRBJ2-4; perhaps TRBD2 as D (7 bases). The V and J ends lost 0 bases and 9 bases respectively, with 15 bases between them. Germline V gene sequence: CDR1 MNHEY, CDR2 SMNVEV (reference sequence). The CDR3 runs 15 residues. The CDR3 sequence: CASSLSRGAGFIQYF. The DNA for the CDR3 is TGTGCCAGCAGTTTATCTCGGGGGGCGGGGTTCATTCAGTACTTC.

The V and J genes are TRBV18 and TRBJ2-2; D gene ambiguous. The ends were cut back, 2 bases at V and 6 bases at J, with 7 bases in the middle. The germline V gene has CDR1 KGHSH and CDR2 LQKENI. This CDR3 has 13 amino acids. The DNA of the CDR3 is TGTGCCAGCTCACCAGAGTCGTCCGGGGAGCTGTTTTTT. Its translation is CASSPESSGELFF.

The chain combines TRBV6-5 with TRBJ1-6, with a weak D call TRBD1 (6 bases). V lost 6 bases and J 7 bases, leaving 16 bases between the germline ends. Germline loops: CDR1 MNHEY, CDR2 SVGAGI. The CDR3 totals 15 residues. The CDR3 here is CASRAGHIGNSPLHF. The CDR3 region has the DNA TGTGCCAGCAGAGCGGGACACATTGGGAATTCACCCCTCCACTTT.